This T cell receptor beta chain was found in a study of graft-versus-host responses after intestinal transplantation. The wider study: Every one of the recipients received anti-thymocyte globulin induction and afterwards took tacrolimus and steroids for about 3 years.

Study-wide results and limits: Circulating GvH clones peaking coincided with falling HvG clones soon after transplant.

Points on this clone: Its cognate antigen is unknown.

The CDR3 loop spans 13 amino acids. The germline CDR1 and CDR2 sequences are MDHEN and SYDVKM. Between the trimmed V and J ends, which lost 4 bases and 6 bases, there was a span of 12 bases. Sequenced by immunoSEQ multiplex PCR; TCRdb stores in-frame clones only, minus some. The sample lists approximately 90,000 clones, about 87% occurring once. The TCR was taken from a human donor who was the organ donor for an intestinal transplant. The sample was unstimulated CD4+ T cells sorted from spleen or lymph node cells, taken before transplant. This chain uses TRBV28 with TRBJ1-1; no clear D. The DNA for the CDR3 is TGTGCCAGCAGTTCCCCCATCGGGGCTGAAGCTTTCTTT. This gives the protein CASSSPIGAEAFF.